This TCR beta chain came from a study of blood T cell repertoires in COVID-19. Study background: Acute and convalescent COVID-19 samples came from the United States, Italy and Spain.

The germline V gene encodes CDR1 SNHLY and CDR2 FYNNEI. This CDR3 has 14 residues. Trimming took 3 bases from V and 0 from J, leaving 6 bases between them. It was during active infection that Seattle patients were enrolled and then longitudinally followed. Sequencing used immunoSEQ multiplex PCR; TCRdb keeps in-frame clones, though not all of them. The table lists 150,000 to 180,000 clones, about 80% of them singletons. In the case of this clone: This sample also contains other DNA sequences that code for the same CDR3.

The TCR originated in a woman aged 60 to 75 with COVID-19, enrolled during active disease. The genes are TRBV2 and TRBJ1-5; D unresolved. Sequencing was carried out using peripheral blood. CDR3 region: CASSERYSNQPQHF. In DNA form, the CDR3 reads TGTGCCAGCAGTGAGAGATATAGCAATCAGCCCCAGCATTTT. Drawing the rest from reference TRBV2 and TRBJ1-5, the complete variable domain is EPEVTQTPSHQVTQMGQEVILRCVPISNHLYFYWYRQILGQKVEFLVSFYNNEISEKSEIFDDQFSVERPDGSNFTLKIRSTKLEDSAMYFCASSERYSNQPQHFGDGTRLSIL.